This TCR beta chain was identified during a study of OX40 agonist ivuxolimab in advanced cancers. With regard to the full study: Ivuxolimab was an agonistic, fully human IgG2 monoclonal antibody directed against OX40 (CD134), a costimulatory receptor. Prior anti-PD-1, anti-PD-L1 or anti-CTLA-4 therapy was permitted, and 35% to 40% of dose-escalation patients had received checkpoint inhibitors. In the dose-escalation cohort, roughly 80% of patients were male, and the mean age was around 60 years, with a range of 23 to 79. Intravenous ivuxolimab was administered to patients every 2 weeks at six dose levels: 0.01, 0.1, 0.3, 1.5, 3 and 10 mg/kg. The point of sequencing TCRbeta in the periphery was to test whether ivuxolimab changed TCR sequence diversity and drove clonal T-cell expansion. Partial responses occurred in three dose-escalation patients, of whom one had hepatocellular carcinoma and two had cutaneous melanoma. Among the roughly 50 dose-escalation patients, some 20 had hepatocellular carcinoma, approximately 15 melanoma, 9 renal cell carcinoma and 9 head and neck cancer. The paper covers the monotherapy dose-escalation part of the phase I ivuxolimab trial, which included N ≈ 54 patients.

V gives up 3 bases and J gives up 6 bases, and the segment between their germline ends measures 11 bases. Looking up the germline V gene (reference sequence) yields CDR1 LNHDA and CDR2 SQIVND. Counted from cysteine to phenylalanine, this CDR3 has 13 amino acids. The retained sequence is limited to the CDR3, 39 bases, with the frame set at the first base. The trial excluded patients who had a history of autoimmune disease or who were on systemic immunosuppression. Peripheral blood for TCR sequencing was collected from all dose cohorts at baseline, on cycle 4 day 1, and on cycle 7 day 1. Samples were obtained from an open-label, multicenter, first-in-human phase I dose-escalation trial of ivuxolimab. Adults with locally advanced or metastatic melanoma, renal cell, hepatocellular, or head and neck squamous cell carcinoma were enrolled in the trial. Before TCR sequencing, CD4+ T cells and CD8+ T cells from peripheral blood were sorted into separate populations.

The paper as a whole reports these results and caveats: After ivuxolimab, expanded clones were on average more numerous among CD8+ T cells than among CD4+ T cells. Low levels of normalized T-cell clonal expansion were also shown by some nonresponding patients. In the 0.1-3.0 mg/kg groups, partial responders had among the lowest normalized peripheral clonal expansion, particularly in CD8+ T cells. Antigen specificity was not determined for the clonally expanded peripheral T cells. At doses of 0.1 to 3.0 mg/kg, clonal expansion of both CD4+ and CD8+ T cells in blood was seen between baseline and week 6.

Points on this clone: The target of this receptor is not known. Base qualities are not recorded, but no much larger clone differs from it by a single base.

To sequence the TCRbeta CDR3 region, genomic DNA was isolated from the sorted cells. TCRbeta CDR3 regions were sequenced using the immunoSEQ Assay. TCRdb took over this immuneACCESS table, retaining in-frame rearrangements with V and J assigned. Such tables are incomplete; in checked studies, under half of the missing clones stem from an unresolved V gene, and the remainder is unexplained. The sample data list some 70,000 clones, and almost 85% of these were observed just once. 2.1% of the sample is taken by the ten largest. The clonotype originates from an adult with an advanced solid tumor such as melanoma, head and neck, liver or kidney cancer. The rearrangement combines TRBV19 with TRBJ1-2, with an unclear D gene assignment. The source material was CD4+ or CD8+ T cells sorted from blood, sampled in a trial of the OX40 agonist ivuxolimab. The CDR3 protein: CASSIGRLDGYTF. The DNA is TGTGCCAGTAGTATTGGTAGACTCGATGGCTACACCTTC.